This T cell receptor beta chain was found in a study of shared clonotypes between healthy human individuals. Overall study findings and caveats: Naive CD4 clonotypes overlapped across a few donors at roughly 4.5%. Depth was large, yet rarefaction showed that sorted-subset sequencing was incomplete.

Memory CD4+ cells were the fraction left after CD45RA+ naive selection. Germline assignment: CDR1 LNHDA and CDR2 SQIVND (reference sequence). CDR3 length equals 16 residues. V gave up 5 bases and J gave up 3 bases, with 17 bases separating them. Profiling relied on immunoSEQ multiplex PCR, and the TCRdb table lists in-frame clones only, not all of them. The sample shows about a million clones, 65% to 80% of them seen only once. As regards this clone: Antigen specificity is unknown.

J is TRBJ2-1 and V is TRBV19; a possible D gene is TRBD2 (6 bases). The TCR originated in a young man in good health. Sequenced material: memory CD4+ T cells sorted from blood. Subset: CD45RA-negative fraction. CDR3 sequence reads: CASSLIAGSRYNEQFF. CDR3 DNA: TGTGCCAGTAGTTTAATCGCGGGATCCCGCTACAATGAGCAGTTCTTC.